The clone carrying this T cell receptor (beta chain) was recorded at least ten times. Its antigen is as yet unknown. This sample was taken from a study of regulatory T cells in long-lasting Graves disease. Study-wide findings and caveats: Researchers reported studying only peripheral blood, not thyroid tissue.

CDR3-region Arm-PCR and iRepertoire HTBI primers produced the TCR beta libraries. TCRdb fed the multiplex PCR reads into MiXCR, producing one record per CDR3 protein. The sample yields hundreds of thousands of distinct CDR3 sequences, roughly 21% seen once. V gave up 10 bases and J gave up 4 bases, with 16 bases separating them. This CDR3 is 13 amino acids long. Germline V gives CDR1 MDHEN, CDR2 SYDVKM. The time point denotes: persistent/refractory GD, antithyroid drugs over 5 years with positive TRAb. Construction of the TCR library relied on RNA isolated from PBMCs. The sequencing used peripheral blood mononuclear cells (PBMCs), collected when the disease was refractory, from a patient treated with antithyroid drugs. The chain recombines TRBV28 with TRBJ1-1; D is unclear. The clonotype comes from a female donor with Graves disease. In nucleotides, the CDR3 is TGTGCCACCAACAAGGGTGGCGGCACTGAAGCTTTCTTT. Its translation is CATNKGGGTEAFF.